These T cell receptor beta chains were read from a single sample in a study of T-cell memory formation after mild COVID-19. TCRdb analysed the 5' RACE reads with MiXCR anew, one entry per CDR3 protein. The repertoire holds 150,000 to 200,000 distinct CDR3 sequences, with about 9.9% as singletons. The sample taken for sequencing was PBMCs or a T cell subset sorted from them (not recorded which). All receptors come from a man between 18 and 29 years old who had mild COVID-19 (a few samples of this study predate the infection). Cell type and time point are not known. The CDR3 runs from the conserved cysteine through the conserved F or W. Each record gives: CDR3 length, clone size, D gene, V gene, J gene, CDR3 DNA, CDR3 protein. A D gene is named only where the DNA matches it firmly. A clone size is listed for some rows: how often the clone was seen (once, few, many), or a class if it is expanded.

>14|-|TRBD1|TRBV12-3/TRBV12-4|TRBJ1-3
TGTGCCAGCAGTTTAGGGGGACAGGGAGGCACCATATATTTT
CASSLGGQGGTIYF
>15|few|-|TRBV6-6|TRBJ1-1
TGTGCCAGCAGTTACGAACCCCGAGGGGGGACTGAAGCTTTCTTT
CASSYEPRGGTEAFF
>14|few|-|TRBV2|TRBJ1-5
TGTGCCAGCAGTGAAGCCCAGGGAGGTCAGCCCCAGCATTTT
CASSEAQGGQPQHF
>15|-|-|TRBV12-5|TRBJ2-7
TGTGCTAGTGCCTCCGGTAGGGAGAGCTCCTACGAGCAGTACTTC
CASASGRESSYEQYF
>16|few|-|TRBV10-3|TRBJ1-4
TGTGCCATCAGTGAGTCTTTGACAGCAACTAATGAAAAACTGTTTTTT
CAISESLTATNEKLFF
>14|many|-|TRBV10-2|TRBJ2-2
TGCGCCAGCAGTGGGGCCCTACTCGTCGGGGAGCTGTTTTTT
CASSGALLVGELFF
>14|few|-|TRBV29-1|TRBJ2-3
TGCAGCGTTTCCCCCCCCGCCCGGGCAGATACGCAGTATTTT
CSVSPPARADTQYF
>15|-|-|TRBV18|TRBJ2-1
TGTGCCAGCTCACCGGACATAAGCTCCTACAATGAGCAGTTCTTC
CASSPDISSYNEQFF
>15|many|TRBD1|TRBV3-1|TRBJ2-2
TGTGCCAGCAGCCAAAGGACAGGGATCACCGGGGAGCTGTTTTTT
CASSQRTGITGELFF
>14|many|-|TRBV4-3|TRBJ1-2
TGCGCCAGCAGCCAAGAAGCGGGGTACTATGGCTACACCTTC
CASSQEAGYYGYTF
>12|many|-|TRBV12-3/TRBV12-4|TRBJ2-3
TGTGCCAGCAGCGATGACAGGGATACGCAGTATTTT
CASSDDRDTQYF
>13|-|-|TRBV24-1|TRBJ2-1
TGTGCCACCAGTGATTCCGGTTGGGATGAGCAGTTCTTC
CATSDSGWDEQFF
>13|few|-|TRBV4-2|TRBJ2-2
TGTGCCAGCAGCCAAGCCACCACCGGGGAGCTGTTTTTT
CASSQATTGELFF
>15|many|TRBD2|TRBV5-1|TRBJ2-3
TGCGCCAGCAGCGTGACTACTAGCGGGGTGGATACGCAGTATTTT
CASSVTTSGVDTQYF
>16|-|TRBD2|TRBV7-2|TRBJ2-1
TGTGCCAGCAGCCCGTCGACTAGCGGTGGGGCTTATGAGCAGTTCTTC
CASSPSTSGGAYEQFF
>14|-|-|TRBV7-6|TRBJ1-3
TGTGCCAGCAGCTTATATCAGGCTGGAAACACCATATATTTT
CASSLYQAGNTIYF
>16|many|-|TRBV7-9|TRBJ1-2
TGTGCCAGCAGCCGTCTTTCCCACGGGGAAAACTATGGCTACACCTTC
CASSRLSHGENYGYTF
>14|-|-|TRBV20-1|TRBJ1-1
TGCAGTGCTGGGCACCAGGCACGAGGCACTGAAGCTTTCTTT
CSAGHQARGTEAFF
>14|few|TRBD1|TRBV12-3/TRBV12-4|TRBJ1-1
TGTGCCAGCAGAAGGACAGGGGGCACTACTGAAGCTTTCTTT
CASRRTGGTTEAFF
>14|few|-|TRBV7-2|TRBJ2-2
TGTGCCAGCAGTTTCGACAGGCGGACCGGGGAGCTGTTTTTT
CASSFDRRTGELFF
>12|-|-|TRBV12-3/TRBV12-4|TRBJ2-3
TGTGCCAGCACCCCCACGAGGGATACGCAGTATTTT
CASTPTRDTQYF
>15|-|-|TRBV6-5|TRBJ1-6
TGTGCCAGCAGTTACGGGGGAACCAAAAATTCACCCCTCCACTTT
CASSYGGTKNSPLHF
>12|-|TRBD1|TRBV6-2/TRBV6-3|TRBJ1-1
TGTGCCAGCAGTCGACAGGGTCCTGAAGCTTTCTTT
CASSRQGPEAFF
>14|-|TRBD2|TRBV4-2|TRBJ2-7
TGTGCCAGCAGCCAAGATCGAACTAGCGACGAGCAGTACTTC
CASSQDRTSDEQYF
>16|few|TRBD1|TRBV19|TRBJ2-4
TGTGCCAGTAGTAGACGGGACAGGCGGGTTGGGGACATTCAGTACTTC
CASSRRDRRVGDIQYF
>14|-|TRBD1|TRBV29-1|TRBJ2-7
TGCAGCGTTGTGAGGGGGCCAAGCTCCTACGAGCAGTACTTC
CSVVRGPSSYEQYF
>15|-|-|TRBV15|TRBJ1-2
TGTGCCACCAGCAGAGGCTCCAGGGCTAACTATGGCTACACCTTC
CATSRGSRANYGYTF
>14|many|-|TRBV11-2|TRBJ1-2
TGTGCCAGCAGCTTAGGGGCGATAAACTATGGCTACACCTTC
CASSLGAINYGYTF
>13|-|-|TRBV11-2|TRBJ2-7
TGTGCCAGCAGCATCAGGGAGGACTACGAGCAGTACTTC
CASSIREDYEQYF
>14|-|TRBD1|TRBV12-3/TRBV12-4|TRBJ1-2
TGTGCCAGCTCGGCCCAGGGGGCGCTTAATGGCTACACCTTC
CASSAQGALNGYTF
>15|-|-|TRBV9|TRBJ2-3
TGTGCCAGCAGCGTAGGTCCCTCCTCCACAGATACGCAGTATTTT
CASSVGPSSTDTQYF
>12|few|-|TRBV12-3/TRBV12-4|TRBJ2-3
TGTGCCAGCAGCCTATTGGGACCGTCGCAGTATTTT
CASSLLGPSQYF
>16|-|-|TRBV24-1|TRBJ2-3
TGTGCCACCAGTGATGCGGACCCGGGGCACGCAGATACGCAGTATTTT
CATSDADPGHADTQYF
>13|few|-|TRBV6-1|TRBJ2-1
TGTGCCAGCAGGGTGTCGGTTTACAATGAGCAGTTCTTC
CASRVSVYNEQFF
>13|few|-|TRBV20-1|TRBJ2-3
TGCAGTGGGCTAGTCCGTATCACAGATACGCAGTATTTT
CSGLVRITDTQYF
>13|many|-|TRBV5-5|TRBJ1-2
TGTGCCAGCAGCTTGGTGGACAGATATGGCTACACCTTC
CASSLVDRYGYTF
>15|-|-|TRBV7-2|TRBJ2-3
TGTGCCAGCAGCTTGGTCCTCGGGGGTTCAGATACGCAGTATTTT
CASSLVLGGSDTQYF